The sequence of this T cell receptor beta chain was determined in a study of T-cell reconstitution after alpha-beta-depleted transplantation in children. This clonotype was recorded many times. This CDR3 contains 13 residues. Germline V gives CDR1 SGDLS, CDR2 YYNGEE. Trimming took 4 bases from V and 3 from J, leaving 9 bases between them. A library of TCRbeta sequences, prepared with unique molecular identifiers, was generated. TCRdb passed the PCR reads through MiXCR, listing each CDR3 protein once. Here the sample spans 70,000 to 100,000 distinct CDR3 sequences, 12% being singletons. This chain joins TRBV9 and TRBJ2-3; D is possibly TRBD2 (6 bases). The specimen comprised PBMCs from the stem cell graft donor, sampled from the stem cell graft. This receptor was taken from a human donor who donated a stem cell graft to a child with inherited bone marrow failure. The CDR3 sequence is CASSHGSTDTQYF. CDR3 bases: TGTGCCAGCAGCCACGGGAGTACAGATACGCAGTATTTT.